This TCR beta chain was obtained from a study of T cells after yellow fever vaccination. UMIs were added to TCR cDNA along with a universal primer site when it was made by 5'RACE template switching. One entry per CDR3 protein, called by TCRdb with MiXCR from the 5' RACE reads. Among 500,000 to 650,000 distinct CDR3 sequences listed, about 14% were seen once. Study-level results: Post-booster repertoires contained most primary-vaccination clones again (about 95% CD4, 85% to 90% CD8). Some clonotypes were seen in both the CD4 and the CD8 compartments. These made up a small share and likely arose from convergent recombination.

This clonotype was observed a few times. Antigen: not known. The CDR3 is 19 residues long. Unmatched junction bases numbered 14, after V lost 2 bases and J lost 4 bases. CDR1 and CDR2 from the germline V gene are DFQATT and SNEGSKA (reference sequence). The genes are TRBV20-1 and TRBJ2-3; TRBD2 matches 14 bases. The clonotype originates from a man aged 30 to 39 who received the YFV17D yellow fever vaccine. The sample consisted of PBMCs, taken on the day of the yellow fever booster vaccination. CDR3 protein: CSARTWTSGRLEGPDTQYF. DNA of the CDR3: TGCAGTGCTAGAACCTGGACTAGCGGGAGGTTGGAAGGCCCAGATACGCAGTATTTT.